The 27 T cell receptor beta chains listed next were all sequenced from one sample in a study of shared clonotypes between healthy human individuals. The protocol was immunoSEQ multiplex PCR, while the TCRdb copy is restricted to in-frame clones and leaves out a portion. The sample lists around 500,000 clones; 60% to 85% were seen once. Sequenced: PBMCs. The receptor set was obtained from a woman in her 40s in good health. Some clones in this sample may be carry-over from other donors' samples.

The DNA for the CDR3 is TGTGCCAGCAGCGTAGCAGCTAGCGGGAGATACGAGCAGTACTTC. Translation gives CASSVAASGRYEQYF. The V call is TRBV9, the J call TRBJ2-7; TRBD2 agrees at 10 bases. CDR3 length: 15 amino acids. The V gene's germline CDR1 is SGDLS and CDR2 YYNGEE. V dropped 0 bases and J dropped 4; count of bases not matched to a gene: 4.

V gene TRBV4-3 combines with J gene TRBJ2-7; D tentatively reads TRBD1 or TRBD2 (5 bases each). The V and J ends lost 0 bases and 5 bases respectively, with 17 bases between them. Germline CDR1 is LGHNA and CDR2 is YSLEER. The CDR3 totals 16 residues. The CDR3 region is CASSQEVVGVMDEQYF. The CDR3 coding sequence is TGCGCCAGCAGCCAAGAGGTGGTGGGGGTGATGGACGAGCAGTACTTC.

The rearrangement uses TRBV6-4 and TRBJ2-7; 9 bases map to TRBD1. The germline V gene has CDR1 MRHNA and CDR2 SNTAGT. The CDR3 totals 12 residues. DNA of the CDR3: TGTGCCAGCAGTCGGACAGGGGCCCGTTTTCGCGTC. Protein: CASSRTGARFRV.

The V call is TRBV27, the J call TRBJ1-2, with 8 positions matching TRBD1. The CDR3 has 14 amino acids. V lost 6 bases to trimming and J lost 6 bases; unmatched junction nucleotides: 9. CDR1 MNHEY and CDR2 SMNVEV come from the germline V gene (reference sequence). The CDR3 DNA sequence: TGTGCCAGCAGACCGTGGGGACAGGTGGATGGCTACACCTTC. It specifies CASRPWGQVDGYTF.

The rearrangement joins TRBV5-4 to TRBJ2-7; 8 bases match TRBD2. Germline V gives CDR1 SGHNT, CDR2 YYREEE (reference sequence). CDR3 size: 16 residues. V lost 0 bases and J lost 1; bases outside the gene matches: 6. For the CDR3, the DNA is TGTGCCAGCAGCTTGGAGCAGCGGGAGACATCCTACGAGCAGTACTTC. Protein sequence: CASSLEQRETSYEQYF.

The chain joins TRBV7-8 to TRBJ1-4; tentative D call: TRBD1 (6 bases). The germline gives CDR1 SGHVS, CDR2 FQNEAQ. This CDR3 contains 14 residues. Trimming removed 4 bases from V and 0 bases from J, with 6 bases in between. The DNA of the CDR3 is TGTGCCAGCAGCTGGACAGCAACTAATGAAAAACTGTTTTTT. As protein: CASSWTATNEKLFF.

The J gene is TRBJ2-1, the V gene TRBV30; 9 bases match TRBD2. V trimming: 6 bases; J trimming: 7 bases; junction bases outside the gene matches: 4. Germline V CDR1 and CDR2: GTSNPN, SVGIG (reference sequence). The CDR3 consists of 12 residues. CDR3 loop: CACSTSGNEQFF. CDR3 nucleotide sequence: TGTGCCTGTTCAACTAGCGGGAATGAGCAGTTCTTC.

This clone was detected a few times. The chain links TRBV9 to TRBJ1-6; tentatively, D is TRBD1 (6 bases). The CDR3 runs 15 residues. Germline assignment: CDR1 SGDLS and CDR2 YYNGEE. Trimming stripped 4 bases from V and 8 bases from J, with 16 bases between. Written as DNA, the CDR3 is TGTGCCAGCAGCCTTAGAGGGGACAAGGATTCACCCCTCCACTTT. It translates to CASSLRGDKDSPLHF.

As to this clone: A far bigger clonotype differs at one base, so this is likely a read error. This rearrangement joins TRBV28 to TRBJ1-1; weak D call: TRBD1 (5 bases). Germline V lookup: CDR1 MDHEN, CDR2 SYDVKM. The CDR3 spans 14 residues. V was cut by 6 bases and J by 4 bases, with 15 bases left in between. CDR3 protein: CASRRWGESTEAFF. The CDR3 coding sequence is TGTGCCAGCAGAAGGTGGGGGGAGAGCACTGAAGCTTTCTTT.

This chain connects TRBV27 to TRBJ2-1; 8 nucleotides align to TRBD2. CDR3 length: 15 residues. Germline V lookup: CDR1 MNHEY, CDR2 SMNVEV (reference sequence). With 3 bases clipped from V and 6 bases from J, the junction kept 7 bases outside the gene matches. The CDR3 DNA sequence: TGTGCCAGCAGTTTGGGGTTCGGGACTAGCAATGAGCAGTTCTTC. Encoded protein: CASSLGFGTSNEQFF.

The genes are TRBV28 and TRBJ1-2; tentatively, D is TRBD1 (6 bases). Trimming shortened V by 4 bases and J by 5 bases, and 20 bases separated the two germline ends. From germline, CDR1 is MDHEN and CDR2 SYDVKM. The CDR3 sequence is 16 residues long. The CDR3 DNA reads TGTGCCAGCAGTTGGACCTTGGGGGCGCGGTGGTATGGCTACACCTTC. It codes for CASSWTLGARWYGYTF.

This clone was picked up many times. V is TRBV11-1 and J is TRBJ2-7; either TRBD1 or TRBD2 may supply D (7 bases each). The CDR3 is 15 amino acids. Germline-derived CDR1 and CDR2 are SGHAT and FQDESV (reference sequence). Trimming stripped 5 bases from V and 5 bases from J, with 19 bases between. CDR3 residues: CASSRQGGTQHEQYF. The CDR3 region has the DNA TGTGCCAGCAGCCGACAGGGAGGGACTCAACACGAGCAGTACTTC.

This clone was counted once. V and J are TRBV10-3 and TRBJ2-5; 8 nucleotides line up with TRBD1. The trim removed 6 bases at V and 1 base at J, leaving 1 base unmatched. CDR1 ENHRY and CDR2 SYGVKD come from the germline V gene. The CDR3 is made up of 13 amino acids. The CDR3 reads CAIRGQGQETQYF. In DNA, the CDR3 is TGTGCCATCAGAGGACAGGGCCAAGAGACCCAGTACTTC.

The V call is TRBV29-1, the J call TRBJ2-5, with TRBD1 identical over 9 bases. The DNA end is a closer match to TRBJ2-7, so the J assignment may be wrong. Germline V gene data show CDR1 as SQVTM and CDR2 as ANQGSEA. The CDR3 is 14 amino acids. The CDR3 region is CSVARTGARGEQYF. The CDR3 DNA follows: TGCAGCGTTGCCCGGACAGGGGCCAGGGGCGAGCAGTACTTC.

J is TRBJ2-2 and V is TRBV5-1, with 13 bases identical to TRBD2. Germline V gives CDR1 SGHRS, CDR2 YFSETQ. The V segment lost 5 bases and the J segment 0 bases; nucleotides outside the gene matches: 4. The CDR3 has 17 residues. The CDR3 DNA follows: TGCGCCAGCAGGGTACTAGCGGGAGGGCCGAACACCGGGGAGCTGTTTTTT. This sequence encodes CASRVLAGGPNTGELFF.

This sequence joins TRBV7-9 and TRBJ2-5; a weak D match, TRBD2 (7 bases). Trimming took 5 bases from V and 5 from J, leaving 18 bases between them. Germline values: CDR1 SEHNR, CDR2 FQNEAQ (reference sequence). The CDR3 has 15 amino acids. The CDR3 coding sequence is TGTGCCAGCAGCCTCCGGGGGGCGGGAGCGGAGACCCAGTACTTC. Its translation is CASSLRGAGAETQYF.

V and J are TRBV4-2 and TRBJ1-2; 8 bases line up with TRBD1. CDR1 and CDR2 from the germline V gene are LGHNA and YNFKEQ. The J segment lost 0 bases and the V segment lost 0 bases, leaving 6 bases of the junction unmatched. The length of the CDR3 is 17 residues. The CDR3: CASSQDGTGPPNYGYTF. The CDR3 coding sequence is TGTGCCAGCAGCCAAGATGGGACAGGTCCACCTAACTATGGCTACACCTTC.

The chain employs TRBV18 and TRBJ2-1; D is ambiguous. V lost 6 bases to trimming and J lost 9 bases, with 18 bases between them. This CDR3 has 14 residues. Per germline, CDR1 KGHSH and CDR2 LQKENI. The CDR3 sequence: CASSPGEMAVEQFF. As DNA, the CDR3 is TGTGCCAGCTCCCCAGGAGAGATGGCGGTTGAGCAGTTCTTC.

The chain is built from TRBV19 and TRBJ2-3; the match to TRBD1 covers 8 bases. V shed 6 bases, J shed 5 bases, and the junction held 13 bases outside the gene matches. Looked up from germline, CDR1 is LNHDA and CDR2 is SQIVND (reference sequence). The CDR3 has 16 residues. The DNA of the CDR3 is TGTGCCAGTAGCCCAGGCAGGGGGCCCCGGGGAGATACGCAGTATTTT. Translation gives CASSPGRGPRGDTQYF.

This clone was counted many times. Other DNA sequences from this sample encode an identical CDR3 as well. This chain links TRBV15 with TRBJ2-2; D gene ambiguous. V was pared by 1 base and J by 7 bases, with 10 bases between. The CDR3 runs to 14 residues. The V gene's germline CDR1 is LNHNV and CDR2 YYDKDF (reference sequence). Here the CDR3 DNA reads TGTGCCACCAGCAGAGTATCGGAAAACGGGGAGCTGTTTTTT. This sequence encodes CATSRVSENGELFF.

The V and J genes are TRBV18 and TRBJ2-7; weak D call: TRBD2 (5 bases). The CDR3 sequence is 12 residues long. V lost 3 bases and J 6 bases, leaving 9 bases between the germline ends. Germline CDR1 KGHSH, CDR2 LQKENI. The CDR3 protein is CASSPLRGEQYF. The CDR3 bases are TGTGCCAGCTCACCTCTCCGGGGCGAGCAGTACTTC.

This clone showed up just a few times. This chain uses TRBV10-1 with TRBJ2-5, with TRBD2 identical over 8 bases. The CDR3 runs 13 residues. Germline trimming cut 8 bases from V and 7 bases from J; bases unmatched to any gene: 9. From germline, CDR1 is WNHNN and CDR2 SYGVQD (reference sequence). The CDR3 region has the DNA TGCGCCAGCCAGGCATCGGGAGGGGGGACCCAGTACTTC. The encoded protein is CASQASGGGTQYF.

This sequence joins TRBV10-3 and TRBJ2-1, with D unclear. This CDR3 region has 13 residues. Germline V gene lookup returns CDR1 ENHRY and CDR2 SYGVKD. V lost 3 bases, J lost 8 bases, and 11 bases lay in between. The CDR3 loop reads CAISDAFSHEQFF. Written as DNA, the CDR3 is TGTGCCATCAGTGATGCGTTCTCCCATGAGCAGTTCTTC.

The rearrangement links TRBV5-1 to TRBJ2-7, with 8 positions matching TRBD2. The CDR3 runs 16 residues. Germline loops: CDR1 SGHRS, CDR2 YFSETQ. Unmatched junction bases numbered 6, after V lost 0 bases and J lost 1 base. The CDR3 DNA reads TGCGCCAGCAGCTTGGCATCGGGACTAGTATCCTACGAGCAGTACTTC. Translation: CASSLASGLVSYEQYF.

Written as DNA, the CDR3 is TGTGCCAGCAGTGAATTGGGGACAGCCTATACTGGGGCCAACGTCCTGACTTTC. Translation gives CASSELGTAYTGANVLTF. This chain uses TRBV2 with TRBJ2-6; TRBD1 matches at 7 bases. The CDR3 contains 18 residues. The germline V gene encodes CDR1 SNHLY and CDR2 FYNNEI. J gave up 2 bases and V 2 bases, and 9 bases lay outside the gene matches.

V and J are TRBV7-9 and TRBJ2-5, with 10 bases lining up with TRBD2. Germline assignment: CDR1 SEHNR and CDR2 FQNEAQ (reference sequence). V was pared by 1 base and J by 5 bases, with 7 bases of the junction left unmatched. The CDR3 runs to 16 residues. The CDR3 is CASSLGVAGGFETQYF. The CDR3 DNA sequence: TGTGCCAGCAGCTTAGGGGTAGCGGGAGGCTTTGAGACCCAGTACTTC.

V and J are TRBV29-1 and TRBJ2-7; 8 nucleotides line up with TRBD1. V shed 2 bases and J 4 bases; nucleotides not matched to a gene: 7. The CDR3 spans 14 residues. Germline values: CDR1 SQVTM, CDR2 ANQGSEA. CDR3: CSVESTGTGYEQYF. The DNA for the CDR3 is TGCAGCGTTGAAAGTACCGGGACAGGTTACGAGCAGTACTTC.